Listed here are 3 T cell receptor beta chains from one sample, sequenced in a study of cytomegalovirus exposure and HLA in healthy donors. In the PCR, 60 Vbeta and 13 Jbeta primers were used. Assay used: immunoSEQ multiplex PCR; TCRdb lists only in-frame clones, some missing. The sample shows 35,000 to 40,000 clones, over 90% of them seen only once. The sample consisted of PBMCs. The receptors here all came from a woman under 30 in good health and CMV-seronegative.

In its sample, this clone was seen a few times. In nucleotides, the CDR3 is TGTGCCAGCAGTGGGACAGGGGGGAGGGGACAACTGTTTTTT. This translates into CASSGTGGRGQLFF. The J gene is TRBJ1-4, the V gene TRBV25-1; 10 positions match TRBD1. From germline, CDR1 is MGHDK and CDR2 SYGVNS. V lost 4 bases to trimming and J lost 12 bases; unmatched junction nucleotides: 8. There are 14 residues in the CDR3.

This clone occurred once. This chain links TRBV2 with TRBJ2-1, with a weak D call TRBD1 (6 bases). V lost 6 bases to trimming and J lost 10 bases, with 19 bases between them. The length of the CDR3 is 14 residues. CDR1 is SNHLY, CDR2 FYNNEI, per germline. As DNA, the CDR3 is TGTGCCAGCAGGGGGGCGCTCGGCCTTAACGAGCAGTTCTTC. It encodes CASRGALGLNEQFF. Full variable domain (rest looked up from reference TRBV2 and TRBJ2-1): EPEVTQTPSHQVTQMGQEVILRCVPISNHLYFYWYRQILGQKVEFLVSFYNNEISEKSEIFDDQFSVERPDGSNFTLKIRSTKLEDSAMYFCASRGALGLNEQFFGPGTRLTVL.

This clone has a handful of counts. Written as DNA, the CDR3 is TGTGCCAGCGGCCCCCGGACTAGCCGATACAATGAGCAGTTCTTC. Translation gives CASGPRTSRYNEQFF. The J gene is TRBJ2-1, the V gene TRBV2; 8 bases fit TRBD2. Germline-derived CDR1 and CDR2 are SNHLY and FYNNEI. The CDR3 is made up of 15 amino acids. The ends lost 8 bases at V and 4 bases at J; junction bases unmatched: 10.